This T cell receptor beta chain was captured by sequencing in a study of glioma-infiltrating T cells after dendritic cell vaccination. Study at large: Patients received autologous tumor lysate-pulsed dendritic cell vaccination between about 2003 and 2012. At biweekly intervals, patients got three intradermal dendritic cell vaccine injections.

The assay was immunoSEQ multiplex PCR, and TCRdb's table has in-frame clones only and misses some. The data contain over 55,000 clones, 81% of them seen just once; the ten biggest clones take up 6.5% to 10%. This CDR3 comprises 15 residues. Germline V CDR1 and CDR2: SGHDT, YYEEEE. V lost 3 bases to trimming and J lost 0 bases; unmatched junction nucleotides: 4. The chain couples TRBV5-6 to TRBJ1-1; 8 positions match TRBD1. Here the sequenced sample was blood, taken before dendritic cell vaccination. This clonotype originated in a human donor with glioblastoma. The CDR3 region has the DNA TGTGCCAGCAGCTGGACAGGGCACATGAACACTGAAGCTTTCTTT. Protein product: CASSWTGHMNTEAFF.